Listed below are T cell receptor beta chains from one sample, sequenced in a study of cytomegalovirus exposure and HLA in healthy donors. The repertoire was sequenced with immunoSEQ multiplex PCR; TCRdb's copy has only in-frame clones and lacks some. This table has about 130,000 clones, around three quarters appearing once. Material for sequencing was PBMCs. The receptors here all came from a man aged 30 to 39 in good health. The CDR3 runs from the conserved cysteine through the conserved F or W. Fields, in order: V gene, clone size, CDR3 protein. Clone size appears in some rows only: once, few, many, or a class for an expanded clone.

TRBV9 | - | CASSPRGSYNEQFF
TRBV4-2 | - | CASSQPGTHENYGYTF
TRBV9 | - | CASSVGQGVREKLFF
TRBV2 | - | CASRETGERETQYF
TRBV6-1 | - | CASPETEAHSYEQYF
TRBV7-9 | once | CASSLAGPEGLALHF
TRBV19 | - | CASSPGTGDLGTF
TRBV28 | - | CASTIREASYNEQFF
TRBV29-1 | few | CSVAMTDYTEAFF
TRBV7-9 | few | CASSKVAGGPDEQFF
TRBV25-1 | - | CASSEWGDHYGYTF
TRBV6-5 | - | CASSYSSADTQYF
TRBV2 | - | CASSEGGGHRTQYF
TRBV7-9 | - | CASSSRLGHEQFF
TRBV19 | - | CATGQARGQPQHF
TRBV9 | - | CASSAGGSYEQYF
TRBV19 | - | CASTLGDRANYGYTF
TRBV7-9 | - | CASSLVAGGPGNEQFF
TRBV9 | - | CASSVGGSSYEQYF
TRBV6-5 | - | CASRTPRDSEQYF
TRBV30 | - | CAWSAGGGYTF
TRBV15 | - | CATSLGGDSPLHF
TRBV5-1 | - | CASSLALGVTNEQFF
TRBV6-1 | few | CASIFGLADYNEQFF
TRBV11-2 | - | CASSLDLRREGLRETQYF
TRBV5-1 | - | CASSLAERNYGYTF
TRBV5-4 | - | CASSQIGQAPGELFF
TRBV27 | - | CASSERQGFYGYTF
TRBV15 | - | CATSRETGYNYGYTF
TRBV7-3 | - | CASSISGTGSETQYF
TRBV7-3 | once | CASSSGQGTDTQYF
TRBV5-1 | - | CASSPGGFTDTQYF
TRBV5-4 | - | CASSLGVANYGYTF
TRBV19 | - | CASSIGPGGPLYEQYF
TRBV7-3 | - | CASSLAVSSYNEQFF
TRBV5-5 | - | CASSLLPTGGVGNEQFF
TRBV6-5 | - | CASRLAGADEQYF
TRBV5-1 | - | CASSFPRGSSGELFF
TRBV5-8 | - | CASSSLLAGLAYNEQFF
TRBV5-6 | - | CASSLGLAGEQYF
TRBV6-4 | few | CASSEQGSGGANVLTF
TRBV7-3 | - | CASSPRPAGTEAFF
TRBV5-6 | - | CASSRMTGLAGGPKYEQYF
TRBV5-5 | once | CASSSHSGGLAEYEQYF
TRBV19 | few | CASSIDLYEKLFF
TRBV27 | once | CASSPQLTGGGTEAFF
TRBV27 | - | CASSLLQLASYNEQFF
TRBV9 | - | CASSLPEGTGELFF
TRBV5-6 | - | CASSLGAGEFGYNEQFF
TRBV6-4 | once | CASSEGVAGGPWEQFF
TRBV19 | - | CASRRKANTGELFF
TRBV6-1 | - | CASSRLAGGENEQYF
TRBV9 | - | CASSVYQGSSYNEQFF
TRBV4-1 | - | CASSQYSGTGAYNEQFF
TRBV7-8 | - | CASSLVGQLNTEAFF
TRBV7-9 | few | CASSPGPLASGGAYNEQFF
TRBV7-9 | - | CASSLSGSAGEKLFF
TRBV2 | few | CASSRQGDGYTF
TRBV6-6 | - | CATAITGAEESQYF